The TCR beta chain described here comes from a study of OX40 agonist ivuxolimab in advanced cancers. Study overall: Participants could have had prior anti-PD-1, anti-PD-L1 or anti-CTLA-4 therapy, and around 40% had some.

The CDR3 totals 15 residues. The trim removed 5 bases at V and 2 bases at J, leaving 8 bases unmatched. The germline gives CDR1 SGHAT, CDR2 FQNNGV. Method: immunoSEQ multiplex PCR; TCRdb's copy keeps in-frame clones and lacks some. The sample has 30,000 to 45,000 clones, around 90% seen once. In regard to this clone: Its antigen is currently unknown.

Overall study results and limits: Relative to CD4+ cells, CD8+ T cells on average had more expanded clones.

The material sequenced was CD4+ or CD8+ T cells sorted from blood, taken in a trial of the OX40 agonist ivuxolimab. This sequence was found in an adult with an advanced solid tumor such as melanoma, head and neck, liver or kidney cancer. The chain combines TRBV11-2 with TRBJ2-7; TRBD2 matches at 8 bases. As DNA, the CDR3 is TGTGCCAGCAGCCGGGGGGGGTCACCCACCTACGAGCAGTACTTC. The encoded protein is CASSRGGSPTYEQYF.